The clone carrying this TCR beta chain was seen just once. Antigen specificity is unknown. The CDR3 has 13 residues. V gave up 5 bases and J gave up 7 bases, with 18 bases separating them. In germline, CDR1 is GTSNPN, CDR2 SVGIG (reference sequence). This sample is drawn from a study of T-cell memory formation after mild COVID-19. Findings of the study overall: Clonal second-wave expansions that peaked on day 37 had unconfirmed SARS-CoV-2 specificity.

One entry per CDR3 protein, called by TCRdb with MiXCR from the 5' RACE reads. The sample has 150,000 to 200,000 distinct CDR3 sequences, roughly 17% seen once. The origin of this receptor is an adult woman who had mild COVID-19 (a few samples of this study predate the infection). Cell type and time point are not known. This chain connects TRBV30 to TRBJ2-7; D may match TRBD1 or TRBD2 (6 bases each). The sequencing input was PBMCs or a T cell subset sorted from them (not recorded which). The CDR3 DNA follows: TGTGCCTGGGTTAGGCGCCTAGGGGGGGAGCAGTACTTC. It specifies CAWVRRLGGEQYF.